Here is one T cell receptor (beta chain) with its context. Its antigen is not identified. These data come from a study of shared clonotypes between healthy human individuals. For the study at large: Each donor's CD4 naive and CD4 memory cells filled three plates apiece, CD8 naive two, and CD8 memory one. Whole-study findings and limits: Donors were few, which limited the genetic and exposure-history diversity represented.

The split of CD4+ cells yielded CD45RA+ naive and CD45RA-negative memory subsets. V shed 0 bases, J shed 4 bases, and the junction held 4 bases outside the gene matches. Germline CDR1 reads SGDLS; CDR2 reads YYNGEE. CDR3 length: 16 amino acids. Libraries were prepared by immunoSEQ multiplex PCR; TCRdb keeps only in-frame clonotypes and omits some of them. The repertoire has some 2 million clones, 85% to 95% of them found once; the top ten carry 0.1% to 0.15%. Sequenced input: naive CD4+ T cells sorted from blood. The subset denotes: CD45RA+ positively selected. The sequence came from a man younger than 30 in good health. The V call is TRBV9, the J call TRBJ2-7; the match to TRBD2 covers 13 bases. The CDR3 here is CASSVETSGRIYEQYF. As DNA, the CDR3 is TGTGCCAGCAGCGTAGAGACTAGCGGGAGGATTTACGAGCAGTACTTC.